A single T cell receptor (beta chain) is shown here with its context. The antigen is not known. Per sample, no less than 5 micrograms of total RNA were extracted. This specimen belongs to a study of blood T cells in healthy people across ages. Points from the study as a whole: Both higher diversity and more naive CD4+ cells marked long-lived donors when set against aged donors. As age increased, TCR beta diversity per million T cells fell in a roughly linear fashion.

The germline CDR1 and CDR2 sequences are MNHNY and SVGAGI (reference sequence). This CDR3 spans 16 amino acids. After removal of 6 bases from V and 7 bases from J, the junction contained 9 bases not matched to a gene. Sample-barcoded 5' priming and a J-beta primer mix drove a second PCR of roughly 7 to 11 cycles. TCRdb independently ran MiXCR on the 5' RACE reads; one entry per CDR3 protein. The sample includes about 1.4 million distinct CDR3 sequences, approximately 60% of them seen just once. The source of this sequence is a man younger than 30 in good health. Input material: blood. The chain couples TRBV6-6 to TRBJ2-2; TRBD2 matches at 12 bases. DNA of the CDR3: TGTGCCAGCAGACTCCTAGCGGGAGGGCCAAACGGGGAGCTGTTTTTT. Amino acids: CASRLLAGGPNGELFF.